The 24 T cell receptor beta chains below come from one sample, sequenced in a study of T cell responses to AZD1222 COVID-19 vaccine. Using immunoSEQ multiplex PCR, the repertoire was profiled, and TCRdb retains in-frame clones only, with some absent. This sample has fewer than 180,000 clones; more than 85% occur once, and the top ten carry 3% to 4%. The material sequenced was peripheral blood, taken 28 days after the second AZD1222 dose. These receptors all stem from an adult who received the AZD1222 COVID-19 vaccine.

V usage is TRBV6-5 and J usage is TRBJ1-1; unclear D gene. The ends were cut back, 2 bases at V and 1 base at J, with 8 bases in the middle. This CDR3 comprises 14 residues. Germline-derived CDR1 and CDR2 are MNHEY and SVGAGI. CDR3 sequence (DNA): TGTGCCAGCAGTTACAATCGAAGGAACACTGAAGCTTTCTTT. Residues: CASSYNRRNTEAFF.

CDR3 sequence: CSVVSDYSYEQYF. CDR3 in DNA: TGCAGCGTTGTCTCCGACTACTCCTACGAGCAGTACTTC. J is TRBJ2-7 and V is TRBV29-1; a weak D match, TRBD2 (5 bases). This CDR3 region has 13 residues. Germline V lookup: CDR1 SQVTM, CDR2 ANQGSEA. Trimming left V 4 bases short and J 0 bases short, with 10 bases between.

The gene calls are TRBV5-8 and TRBJ2-7, with D possibly TRBD2 on 5 matching bases. V dropped 0 bases and J dropped 4 bases, with 11 bases sitting between them. The CDR3 sequence is 14 residues long. Germline loops: CDR1 SGHTS, CDR2 YDEGEE. For the CDR3, the DNA is TGTGCCAGCAGCTTGGGGGGAGCCGTTTACGAGCAGTACTTC. This encodes CASSLGGAVYEQYF.

The gene calls are TRBV6-5 and TRBJ1-1; D gene uncertain. Between the trimmed V and J ends, which lost 7 bases and 1 base, there was a span of 13 bases. Germline V gives CDR1 MNHEY, CDR2 SVGAGI. This CDR3 is 14 amino acids long. The CDR3 loop is CASTEGPKNTEAFF. In DNA, the CDR3 is TGTGCCAGCACCGAAGGCCCGAAGAACACTGAAGCTTTCTTT.

The J gene is TRBJ1-6, the V gene TRBV5-1; D is ambiguous. The V end lost 0 bases, the J end lost 4 bases, and 8 bases lay between the germline ends. The CDR3 contains 15 residues. Germline CDR1 is SGHRS and CDR2 is YFSETQ. In DNA, the CDR3 is TGCGCCAGCAGCTTGGTTGCGGGGTATAATTCACCCCTCCACTTT. Its protein product is CASSLVAGYNSPLHF.

The V and J genes are TRBV7-2 and TRBJ1-1; D is unclear. CDR3 length: 16 amino acids. CDR1 and CDR2 (germline): SGHTA, FQGNSA. Trimming removed 7 bases from V and 1 base from J, with 19 bases in between. The CDR3 loop reads CASTSPVPSANTEAFF. For the CDR3, the DNA is TGTGCCAGCACCTCCCCTGTGCCGTCCGCGAACACTGAAGCTTTCTTT. Full variable domain (rest looked up from reference TRBV7-2 and TRBJ1-1): GAGVSQSPSNKVTEKGKDVELRCDPISGHTALYWYRQSLGQGLEFLIYFQGNSAPDKSGLPSDRFSAERTGGSVSTLTIQRTQQEDSAVYLCASTSPVPSANTEAFFGQGTRLTVV.

The chain carries TRBV2 and TRBJ2-3; D not certain. V was trimmed by 7 bases and J by 0 bases, leaving 11 bases between them. CDR1 is SNHLY, CDR2 FYNNEI, per germline. The CDR3 is 14 amino acids. This CDR3 reads CASKGRVSTDTQYF. The CDR3 region has the DNA TGTGCCAGCAAGGGTAGAGTCAGCACAGATACGCAGTATTTT.

The chain couples TRBV28 to TRBJ2-5; D tentatively fits TRBD1 or TRBD2 (5 bases each). The CDR3 loop spans 11 amino acids. The V and J ends lost 3 bases and 9 bases respectively, with 8 bases between them. The V gene's germline CDR1 is MDHEN and CDR2 SYDVKM. In DNA form, the CDR3 reads TGTGCCAGCAGTTTTGGGGGTCCCCAGTACTTC. As protein: CASSFGGPQYF.

The rearrangement joins TRBV15 to TRBJ2-7, with 7 positions matching TRBD2. CDR1 is LNHNV and CDR2 is YYDKDF in the germline V gene (reference sequence). With V trimmed by 1 base and J by 7 bases, 1 base remained unmatched. The CDR3 consists of 12 residues. The chain's CDR3 is CATSRVGGEQYF. CDR3 bases: TGTGCCACCAGCAGAGTGGGAGGGGAGCAGTACTTC.

This chain links TRBV15 with TRBJ2-1, with 7 bases identical to TRBD1. Germline values: CDR1 LNHNV, CDR2 YYDKDF (reference sequence). The CDR3 contains 14 residues. V lost 1 base, J lost 10 bases, and 7 bases stayed unmatched. The CDR3 region has the DNA TGTGCCACCAGCAGAGGTCAGGGGGATGAGGAGCAGTTCTTC. It is translated as CATSRGQGDEEQFF.

The chain is built from TRBV11-2 and TRBJ1-2; D gene unclear. Germline-derived CDR1 and CDR2 are SGHAT and FQNNGV. This CDR3 is 17 amino acids long. Trimming took 5 bases from V and 0 from J, leaving 19 bases between them. The CDR3 DNA reads TGTGCCAGCAGCACTCCCCGGGGAGCGCGAACTAACTATGGCTACACCTTC. It encodes CASSTPRGARTNYGYTF. The full variable domain, with the rest looked up from reference TRBV11-2 and TRBJ1-2, is EAGVAQSPRYKIIEKRQSVAFWCNPISGHATLYWYQQILGQGPKLLIQFQNNGVVDDSQLPKDRFSAERLKGVDSTLKIQPAKLEDSAVYLCASSTPRGARTNYGYTFGSGTRLTVV.

The rearrangement joins TRBV5-1 to TRBJ2-3, with TRBD2 matching over 13 bases. The length of the CDR3 is 19 residues. The germline V gene has CDR1 SGHRS and CDR2 YFSETQ. V was pared by 0 bases and J by 1 base, with 8 bases of the junction left unmatched. CDR3 residues: CASSLGNTGLAGGTDTQYF. DNA of the CDR3: TGCGCCAGCAGCTTGGGGAACACTGGACTAGCGGGGGGCACAGATACGCAGTATTTT.

This CDR3 is CASSQAGTGGFFFYEQYF. In DNA, the CDR3 is TGTGCCAGCAGCCAGGCCGGGACAGGGGGCTTTTTTTTCTACGAGCAGTACTTC. The rearrangement uses TRBV3-1 (or the pseudogene TRBV3-2) and TRBJ2-7; 12 bases fit TRBD1. Per the germline V gene, CDR1 is LGHDT and CDR2 is YNNKEL (reference sequence). The CDR3 extends over 18 amino acids. Trimming cost V 3 bases and J 3 bases; bases outside gene matches: 12.

This clone occurred once. The J gene is TRBJ2-7, the V gene TRBV10-3; 10 bases line up with TRBD2. With 2 bases clipped from V and 7 bases from J, the junction kept 8 bases outside the gene matches. The CDR3 extends over 15 amino acids. CDR1 is ENHRY, CDR2 SYGVKD, per germline. The CDR3, as DNA: TGTGCCATCAGTGAGCCTAGCGGGAGAGGAGAAGAGCAGTACTTC. It translates to CAISEPSGRGEEQYF.

This clone was found a few times. The V and J genes are TRBV12-3 or TRBV12-4 and TRBJ2-7; D uncertain. V lost 3 bases to trimming and J lost 5 bases, with 11 bases between them. The CDR3 has 13 residues. The CDR3 DNA follows: TGTGCCAGCAGTTTGTACGCGGTAGACGAGCAGTACTTC. This gives the protein CASSLYAVDEQYF.

The rearrangement uses TRBV5-6 and TRBJ2-4; D is unresolved. V lost 4 bases to trimming and J lost 10 bases, with 15 bases between them. Germline CDR1 is SGHDT and CDR2 is YYEEEE. CDR3 length equals 13 residues. CDR3 in amino acids: CASSPPRTPIQYF. The CDR3 nucleotides are TGTGCCAGCAGCCCCCCCCGGACGCCAATTCAGTACTTC.

This chain joins TRBV28 and TRBJ1-6; D unclear. Germline values: CDR1 MDHEN, CDR2 SYDVKM. The germline V and J ends were trimmed by 10 bases and 4 bases, with 14 bases remaining between them. The CDR3 is made up of 14 amino acids. CDR3 DNA sequence: TGTGCCACCATGCAGGCGCCTTATAATTCACCCCTCCACTTT. This sequence encodes CATMQAPYNSPLHF.

This rearrangement joins TRBV11-2 to TRBJ2-2; 11 bases fit TRBD1. Unmatched junction bases numbered 8, after V lost 1 base and J lost 7 bases. There are 17 residues in the CDR3. Germline-derived CDR1 and CDR2 are SGHAT and FQNNGV. DNA of the CDR3: TGTGCCAGCAGCTTAGCCCGAGGACAGGGGGCATTCGGGGAGCTGTTTTTT. The encoded protein is CASSLARGQGAFGELFF.

This clone came up once. The rearrangement links TRBV25-1 to TRBJ2-3; 7 bases agree with TRBD2. The germline V gene has CDR1 MGHDK and CDR2 SYGVNS. CDR3 length: 14 amino acids. V was pared by 9 bases and J by 2 bases, with 8 bases of the junction left unmatched. The CDR3 DNA reads TGTGCCAGTACTAGCGCGACCCCCACAGATACGCAGTATTTT. This encodes CASTSATPTDTQYF.

This chain joins TRBV28 and TRBJ1-2, with unresolved D. In germline, CDR1 is MDHEN, CDR2 SYDVKM. CDR3 length: 14 amino acids. Between the trimmed V and J ends, which lost 3 bases and 5 bases, there was a span of 13 bases. CDR3 in DNA: TGTGCCAGCAGTTTGGTGGCCGTGGGGTATGGCTACACCTTC. It yields the protein CASSLVAVGYGYTF.

The gene calls are TRBV19 and TRBJ1-1, with D maybe TRBD1 (6 bases). This CDR3 region has 15 residues. Looked up from germline, CDR1 is LNHDA and CDR2 is SQIVND (reference sequence). The V end was cut by 5 bases, the J end by 2 bases, with 15 bases between. The CDR3 region has the DNA TGTGCCAGTAGTCATCCGGGGGCAGCCAACACTGAAGCTTTCTTT. It is translated as CASSHPGAANTEAFF. The full variable domain, with the rest looked up from reference TRBV19 and TRBJ1-1, is DGGITQSPKYLFRKEGQNVTLSCEQNLNHDAMYWYRQDPGQGLRLIYYSQIVNDFQKGDIAEGYSVSREKKESFPLTVTSAQKNPTAFYLCASSHPGAANTEAFFGQGTRLTVV.

The chain combines TRBV11-2 with TRBJ2-3; no definite D call. The CDR3 runs 11 residues. Deletions cut 2 bases from V and 6 bases from J, with 3 bases between. Germline V CDR1 and CDR2: SGHAT, FQNNGV. CDR3 bases: TGTGCCAGCAGCTTATCGGATACGCAGTATTTT. Residues: CASSLSDTQYF.

The genes are TRBV29-1 and TRBJ1-1, with unresolved D. The germline gives CDR1 SQVTM, CDR2 ANQGSEA. Deletions cut 5 bases from V and 0 bases from J, with 13 bases between. CDR3 size: 14 residues. CDR3 nucleotides: TGCAGCGTTAAAACGGCCGGACTGAACACTGAAGCTTTCTTT. Its protein is CSVKTAGLNTEAFF.

This sequence joins TRBV5-6 and TRBJ2-5; D ambiguous. The CDR3 consists of 12 residues. With 4 bases removed from V and 5 bases from J, the gap between germline ends came to 9 bases. Germline V gene data show CDR1 as SGHDT and CDR2 as YYEEEE. CDR3 in DNA: TGTGCCAGCAGCCCCGGGTCGGAGACCCAGTACTTC. Residues: CASSPGSETQYF. The full variable domain, in which reference TRBV5-6 and TRBJ2-5 provide the parts outside the CDR3, is DAGVTQSPTHLIKTRGQQVTLRCSPKSGHDTVSWYQQALGQGPQFIFQYYEEEERQRGNFPDRFSGHQFPNYSSELNVNALLLGDSALYLCASSPGSETQYFGPGTRLLVL.